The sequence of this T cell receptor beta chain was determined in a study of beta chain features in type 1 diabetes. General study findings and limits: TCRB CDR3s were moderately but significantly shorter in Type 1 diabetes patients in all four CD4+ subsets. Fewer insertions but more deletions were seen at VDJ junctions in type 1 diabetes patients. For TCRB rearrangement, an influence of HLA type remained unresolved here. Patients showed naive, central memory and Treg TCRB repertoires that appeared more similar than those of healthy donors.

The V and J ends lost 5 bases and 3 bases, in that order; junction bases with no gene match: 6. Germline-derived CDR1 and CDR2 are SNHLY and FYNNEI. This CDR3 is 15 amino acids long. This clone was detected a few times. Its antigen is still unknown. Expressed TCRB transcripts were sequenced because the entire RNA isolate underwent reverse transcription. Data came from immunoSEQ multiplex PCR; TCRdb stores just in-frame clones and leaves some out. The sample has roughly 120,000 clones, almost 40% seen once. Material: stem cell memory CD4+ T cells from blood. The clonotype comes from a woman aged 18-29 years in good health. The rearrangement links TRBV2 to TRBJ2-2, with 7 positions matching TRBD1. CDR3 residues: CASSMDRTYTGELFF. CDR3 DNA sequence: TGTGCCAGCAGTATGGACAGGACGTACACCGGGGAGCTGTTTTTT.